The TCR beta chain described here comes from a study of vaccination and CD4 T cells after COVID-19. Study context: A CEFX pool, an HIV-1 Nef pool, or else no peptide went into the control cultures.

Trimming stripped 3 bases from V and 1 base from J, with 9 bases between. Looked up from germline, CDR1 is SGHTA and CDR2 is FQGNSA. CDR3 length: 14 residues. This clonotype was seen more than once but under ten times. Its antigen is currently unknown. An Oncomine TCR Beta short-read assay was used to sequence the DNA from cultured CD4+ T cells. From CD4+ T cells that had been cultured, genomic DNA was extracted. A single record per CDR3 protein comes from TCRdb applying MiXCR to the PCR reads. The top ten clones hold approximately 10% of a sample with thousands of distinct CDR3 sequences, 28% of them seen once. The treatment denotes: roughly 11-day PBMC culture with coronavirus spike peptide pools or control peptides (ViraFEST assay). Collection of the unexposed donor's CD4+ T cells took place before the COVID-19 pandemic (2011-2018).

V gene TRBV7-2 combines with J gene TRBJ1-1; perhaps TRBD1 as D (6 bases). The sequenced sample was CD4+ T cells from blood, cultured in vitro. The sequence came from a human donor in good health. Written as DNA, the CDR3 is TGTGCCAGCAGCTTTATACAGGGGAACACTGAAGCTTTCTTT. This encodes CASSFIQGNTEAFF.